The clone carrying this TCR beta chain was counted at least ten times. From germline, CDR1 is SEHNR and CDR2 FQNEAQ (reference sequence). The CDR3 is 17 residues long. V dropped 1 base and J dropped 2; count of bases not matched to a gene: 4. This entry comes from a study of T cells in Graves' hyperthyroidism and ophthalmopathy. Amplification of TCR beta CDR3 regions was performed using RNA transcripts as template. HTBI primers were used for first-round RT-PCR of the TCR CDR3. TCRdb passed the multiplex PCR reads through MiXCR, listing each CDR3 protein once. The data contain roughly 260,000 distinct CDR3 sequences, roughly 14% of them seen just once; the ten biggest clones take up 13%.

The receptor's source is a woman aged 40 to 55 with Graves' hyperthyroidism that later progressed to Graves' ophthalmopathy. V and J are TRBV7-9 and TRBJ1-5, with TRBD1 matching 11 bases. Source material: blood. The CDR3 sequence: CASSLVGTGGGNQPQHF. CDR3 nucleotides: TGTGCCAGCAGCTTAGTAGGGACAGGGGGTGGCAATCAGCCCCAGCATTTT.